The entry below gives a single T cell receptor beta chain sequence along with its context. Antigen specificity is unknown. The data derive from a study of T cell responses to AZD1222 COVID-19 vaccine. Overall study results and limits: White British ancestry dominated among donors, who included more females, and clonal diversity was possibly underestimated. It was only a handful of AZD1222 recipients who were seropositive at baseline.

Germline CDR1 reads SGHRS; CDR2 reads YFSETQ. This CDR3 contains 15 residues. The V gene lost 4 bases and the J gene lost 7 bases, with 20 bases spanning the gap. This table comes from immunoSEQ multiplex PCR, and its TCRdb copy is limited to in-frame clones, with some not included. The sample shows 92,000 or so clones, 70% to 90% of them seen only once. The sequenced sample was peripheral blood, obtained 28 days after the second AZD1222 dose. The rearrangement links TRBV5-1 to TRBJ1-1, with D unresolved. The source is an adult who received the AZD1222 COVID-19 vaccine. CDR3 coding DNA: TGCGCCAGCAGCCCAACCCGTGGCGATCTGGGTGAAGCTTTCTTT. It codes for CASSPTRGDLGEAFF.